What follows are 2 T cell receptor beta chains derived from one specimen sequenced in a study of identical twins. Each CDR3 protein is one row after TCRdb ran MiXCR on the 5' RACE reads. The table lists 690,000 or so distinct CDR3 sequences, 6% to 6.5% of them singletons. Sequencing input: naive T cells sorted from blood. Receptors were obtained from a man younger than 35 in good health.

This clonotype was seen repeatedly, ten times or more. The genes are TRBV6-2 or TRBV6-3 and TRBJ2-3; D might be TRBD1 or TRBD2, each matching 5 bases. This CDR3 is built from 16 residues. The V and J ends lost 0 bases and 2 bases respectively, with 12 bases between them. Germline-derived CDR1 and CDR2 are MNHEY and SVGEGT. Here the CDR3 reads CASSYSRGRHTDTQYF. In DNA, the CDR3 is TGTGCCAGCAGTTACTCGAGGGGACGGCACACAGATACGCAGTATTTT.

This chain links TRBV6-5 with TRBJ1-2, with 9 bases lining up with TRBD1. V was pared by 2 bases and J by 4 bases, with 14 bases of the junction left unmatched. Germline V gene lookup returns CDR1 MNHEY and CDR2 SVGAGI. The CDR3 loop spans 18 amino acids. The CDR3 nucleotides are TGTGCCAGCAGTTACCGGGGGGGACAGGGCGGTTTTGGCTATGGCTACACCTTC. Protein sequence: CASSYRGGQGGFGYGYTF.